This record covers a single T cell receptor (beta chain). The assay was immunoSEQ multiplex PCR, and TCRdb's table has in-frame clones only and misses some. The sample holds about 44,000 clones, about 87% seen once. This sample is drawn from a study of blood T cell repertoires in COVID-19. CDR3 size: 13 residues. V gave up 8 bases and J gave up 3 bases, with 13 bases separating them. CDR1 MNHEY and CDR2 SMNVEV come from the germline V gene (reference sequence). The sequence came from a woman in her forties with acute or convalescent COVID-19. V is TRBV27 and J is TRBJ1-2; D is unclear. The sequencing input was peripheral blood. The CDR3: CASRLAGDYGYTF. The CDR3 DNA follows: TGTGCCAGCCGGCTTGCCGGGGACTATGGCTACACCTTC.